Each of the 24 T cell receptor beta chains below was sequenced from the same sample in a study of human CD8 memory T cell subsets. UMI-labeled 5' RACE was the method by which TCR beta libraries were made. Reanalyzing the 5' RACE reads, TCRdb keeps one entry per CDR3 protein, without DNA. The table for this sample gives over 6,500 distinct CDR3 sequences. Sequences were obtained from CD8+ stem-like memory T cells (TSCM and TCM) sorted from PBMCs. Documented subset: stem-like memory CD8 T cells (TSTEM), CCR7+ PD-1- TIGIT-. Source of these receptors: a human donor in good health.

Its frequency marks this clonotype as medium-sized. The chain carries TRBV7-9 and TRBJ1-5; no DNA is available, so the TRBD1 call from TCRdb remains unchecked. The CDR3 is 12 residues long. CDR1 is SEHNR and CDR2 is FQNEAQ in the germline V gene (reference sequence). The CDR3 here is CASGTVNQPQHF.

Considering frequency, this clonotype is medium-sized. The V call is TRBV5-1, the J call TRBJ2-1; the TCRdb D gene call, TRBD1, has no DNA to confirm it. Germline V lookup: CDR1 SGHRS, CDR2 YFSETQ. The CDR3 totals 15 residues. CDR3 region: CASSTGTGDINEQFF.

The chain carries TRBV12-3 or TRBV12-4 and TRBJ2-2; TCRdb's D call of TRBD2 is untestable without DNA. The CDR3 extends over 12 amino acids. The CDR3 protein is CASSLQTGELFF.

The chain employs TRBV14 and TRBJ2-7; the D call from TCRdb, TRBD1, cannot be confirmed without DNA. The CDR3 is 14 amino acids. Germline CDR1 SGHDN, CDR2 FVKESK. The CDR3: CASSQETGGYEQYF.

V and J are TRBV5-5 and TRBJ2-7; TCRdb returns TRBD2, unconfirmable since there is no DNA. CDR1 and CDR2 from the germline V gene are SGHKS and YYEKEE (reference sequence). This CDR3 is built from 15 residues. The CDR3 sequence: CASSSPAGGPSEQYF.

This chain links TRBV5-4 with TRBJ2-5; without DNA, the TCRdb call of TRBD1 cannot be checked. The CDR3 is 16 amino acids. CDR1 and CDR2 (germline): SGHNT, YYREEE (reference sequence). Here the CDR3 reads CASSSWDLGGAETQYF.

This chain links TRBV25-1 with TRBJ1-2. Germline V gene lookup returns CDR1 MGHDK and CDR2 SYGVNS. The CDR3 runs to 11 residues. CDR3 loop: CASSEERAYTF.

This chain connects TRBV12-3 or TRBV12-4 to TRBJ2-1. The length of the CDR3 is 13 residues. The chain's CDR3 is CASSPVSGNEQFF.

The chain joins TRBV7-9 to TRBJ1-5; checking the TCRdb D call of TRBD1 is not possible without DNA. The CDR3 is 14 residues long. Germline V gene lookup returns CDR1 SEHNR and CDR2 FQNEAQ (reference sequence). The CDR3 sequence: CASWTGVSNQPQHF.

The genes are TRBV4-2 and TRBJ2-7. The CDR3 totals 14 residues. Germline V lookup: CDR1 LGHNA, CDR2 YNFKEQ. The CDR3: CASSQERGTYEQYF.

This chain joins TRBV6-5 and TRBJ2-1; the TCRdb call, TRBD2, lacks DNA for checking. The germline CDR1 and CDR2 sequences are MNHEY and SVGAGI. This CDR3 region has 15 residues. The CDR3 sequence: CASRPSEEDYNEQFF.

The CDR3 here is CASGLSPSKKGETQYF. V and J are TRBV12-5 and TRBJ2-5; TCRdb's D call of TRBD2 is untestable without DNA. CDR3 length equals 16 residues. The germline gives CDR1 LGHNT, CDR2 FRNRAP.

The chain links TRBV7-6 to TRBJ1-1; TCRdb proposes TRBD1, but this gene call is untestable without DNA. The CDR3 contains 13 residues. Germline CDR1 is SGHVS and CDR2 is FNYEAQ. The CDR3 loop reads CASSLEQGAEAFF.

The J gene is TRBJ2-7, the V gene TRBV5-5; TCRdb's D gene call, TRBD1, goes unchecked for lack of DNA. Germline V gives CDR1 SGHKS, CDR2 YYEKEE (reference sequence). The length of the CDR3 is 15 residues. CDR3 sequence reads: CASSSPGTGRDEQYF. Full variable domain (remainder filled in from reference TRBV5-5 and TRBJ2-7): DAGVTQSPTHLIKTRGQQVTLRCSPISGHKSVSWYQQVLGQGPQFIFQYYEKEERGRGNFPDRFSARQFPNYSSELNVNALLLGDSALYLCASSSPGTGRDEQYFGPGTRLTVT.

CDR3 in amino acids: CASSYRDRGYEQYF. The V gene is TRBV6-5, the J gene TRBJ2-7; TCRdb's D call of TRBD1 is untestable without DNA. CDR1 MNHEY and CDR2 SVGAGI come from the germline V gene. The CDR3 is 14 amino acids.

The gene calls are TRBV12-3 or TRBV12-4 and TRBJ2-7; TCRdb lists TRBD1, though no DNA is available to test this call. This CDR3 spans 15 amino acids. The CDR3 spells CASSFRDRGLREQYF.

The CDR3 is CASSSDSLGREQYF. This chain connects TRBV5-5 to TRBJ2-7; the D call of TRBD1 rests on TCRdb alone, since no DNA is present to check it. The CDR3 covers 14 residues. The V gene's germline CDR1 is SGHKS and CDR2 YYEKEE (reference sequence).

The V call is TRBV5-8, the J call TRBJ1-5; TCRdb returns TRBD1, unconfirmable since there is no DNA. The germline CDR1 and CDR2 sequences are SGHTS and YDEGEE. The CDR3 has 15 amino acids. The CDR3 here is CASSIQGFSNQPQHF. The full variable domain, in which reference TRBV5-8 and TRBJ1-5 provide the parts outside the CDR3, is EAGVTQSPTHLIKTRGQQATLRCSPISGHTSVYWYQQALGLGLQFLLWYDEGEERNRGNFPPRFSGRQFPNYSSELNVNALELEDSALYLCASSIQGFSNQPQHFGDGTRLSIL.

The chain is built from TRBV28 and TRBJ1-5; TCRdb calls TRBD1, which cannot be checked without DNA. The germline gives CDR1 MDHEN, CDR2 SYDVKM. CDR3 length: 14 amino acids. The CDR3 sequence: CASSLGGSNQPQHF. The full variable domain, with the rest looked up from reference TRBV28 and TRBJ1-5, is DVKVTQSSRYLVKRTGEKVFLECVQDMDHENMFWYRQDPGLGLRLIYFSYDVKMKEKGDIPEGYSVSREKKERFSLILESASTNQTSMYLCASSLGGSNQPQHFGDGTRLSIL.

The chain employs TRBV5-5 and TRBJ1-2. The CDR3 extends over 13 amino acids. CDR1 and CDR2 (germline): SGHKS, YYEKEE (reference sequence). The CDR3: CASSLDSNYGYTF.

This chain links TRBV20-1 with TRBJ1-5. The CDR3 runs to 14 residues. Germline V gives CDR1 DFQATT, CDR2 SNEGSKA (reference sequence). CDR3: CSARRPFRNQPQHF.

Its frequency marks this clonotype as medium-sized (0.01 to 0.1%). The J gene is TRBJ1-6, the V gene TRBV28; TCRdb reports TRBD1, a call that lacks DNA to check it against. Germline V CDR1 and CDR2: MDHEN, SYDVKM. The CDR3 is made up of 15 amino acids. This CDR3 is CASQSRDIEVSPLHF.

The genes are TRBV9 and TRBJ1-2; lacking DNA, the TRBD1 call made by TCRdb goes unchecked. The CDR3 is 13 residues long. The germline V gene has CDR1 SGDLS and CDR2 YYNGEE. The CDR3 here is CASSVAGGGGYTF.

This rearrangement joins TRBV4-1 to TRBJ2-7; TCRdb outputs TRBD2, but without DNA this stays unchecked. The V gene's germline CDR1 is MGHRA and CDR2 YSYEKL. This CDR3 region has 16 residues. The CDR3 sequence is CASSQDRGRPPYEQYF.